What follows is one TCR beta chain and its context. The germline gives CDR1 MNHEY, CDR2 SMNVEV (reference sequence). Trimming stripped 0 bases from V and 0 bases from J, with 20 bases between. The CDR3 spans 19 residues. Participant age was roughly 18 to 89 years, and participants resided in around 24 US areas. In assigning cohorts, the study relied on participant-reported clinical history. Methods used by the authors: Estimates of nucleated cell counts were drawn from the amplification of reference gene primers. Clones were read by immunoSEQ multiplex PCR, and TCRdb kept only the in-frame ones, dropping some. V and J calls and clone size follow that table, whereas D and trimming were derived from the DNA. Altogether roughly 250,000 clones are present, approximately 88% being singletons, with the ten largest covering more than 0.95%. This sample was taken from a study of blood T cell repertoires in COVID-19.

The rearrangement joins TRBV27 to TRBJ2-5; D is perhaps TRBD2 (5 bases). This TCR was sampled from a woman aged 40 to 49 with acute COVID-19. The sample taken for sequencing was PBMCs or T cells enriched from blood (not recorded which). The CDR3 DNA reads TGTGCCAGCAGTTTATCGATCCCCGGGATTGGGTGGGACCAAGAGACCCAGTACTTC. Residues: CASSLSIPGIGWDQETQYF.